Listed here are 26 T cell receptor beta chains from one sample, sequenced in a study of blood T cell repertoires in COVID-19. The method was immunoSEQ multiplex PCR; TCRdb's version includes in-frame clones alone and lacks a portion of them. The sample includes about 220,000 clones, under 90% seen only once; the top ten take 2% to 3%. Sequencing was done on a sample of peripheral blood. These TCRs come from a woman between 40 and 50 years old with active or convalescent COVID-19.

This clone was observed a handful of times. The chain recombines TRBV13 with TRBJ1-3; D is unresolved. Germline CDR1 reads PRHDT; CDR2 reads FYEKMQ (reference sequence). V was trimmed by 0 bases and J by 3 bases, leaving 6 bases between them. The CDR3 consists of 14 residues. CDR3 sequence: CASSLGQSGNTIYF. The DNA of the CDR3 is TGTGCCAGCAGCTTAGGACAGAGTGGAAACACCATATATTTT.

The rearrangement links TRBV28 to TRBJ1-2; 7 bases match TRBD1. Per germline, CDR1 MDHEN and CDR2 SYDVKM. The J segment lost 1 base and the V segment lost 3 bases, leaving 5 bases of the junction unmatched. CDR3 length: 15 residues. The CDR3 DNA sequence: TGTGCCAGCAGTTTTGGGGACAGAGTTAACTATGGCTACACCTTC. Amino acid sequence: CASSFGDRVNYGYTF.

In its sample, this clone was seen once. This chain connects TRBV5-5 to TRBJ1-1; D is unresolved. CDR3 size: 14 residues. Trimming pared 0 bases from V and 5 bases from J, leaving 11 bases between. Germline values: CDR1 SGHKS, CDR2 YYEKEE (reference sequence). Written as DNA, the CDR3 is TGTGCCAGCAGCTTGGGGGTCGGGGTTACTGAAGCTTTCTTT. Amino acids: CASSLGVGVTEAFF.

This clone was recorded a few times. The genes are TRBV19 and TRBJ2-7; TRBD1 matches 9 bases. The CDR3 extends over 16 amino acids. Germline values: CDR1 LNHDA, CDR2 SQIVND (reference sequence). Trimming removed 10 bases from V and 0 bases from J; junction bases left unmatched: 13. The CDR3 loop is CATLDRGGPFSYEQYF. CDR3 bases: TGTGCCACGTTAGACAGGGGGGGACCCTTCTCCTACGAGCAGTACTTC.

The V call is TRBV6-4, the J call TRBJ2-7; no definite D call. CDR3 length equals 13 residues. Trimming stripped 10 bases from V and 0 bases from J, with 13 bases between. Germline V gives CDR1 MRHNA, CDR2 SNTAGT. The CDR3 nucleotides are TGTGCCATCCCGGGTTTTCCCTCCTACGAGCAGTACTTC. This gives the protein CAIPGFPSYEQYF.

The chain joins TRBV7-8 to TRBJ1-5; D is ambiguous. CDR3 length: 16 amino acids. Trimming shortened V by 5 bases and J by 2 bases, and 16 bases separated the two germline ends. Germline values: CDR1 SGHVS, CDR2 FQNEAQ. The CDR3 loop reads CASSLQRAQGNQPQHF. CDR3 DNA sequence: TGTGCCAGCAGCCTTCAGAGGGCGCAAGGCAATCAGCCCCAGCATTTT.

J is TRBJ2-6 and V is TRBV11-2; 9 nucleotides agree with TRBD1. This CDR3 has 18 residues. Germline CDR1 is SGHAT and CDR2 is FQNNGV. V shed 5 bases, J shed 3 bases, and the junction held 11 bases outside the gene matches. The CDR3 loop reads CASSRRATGGSGANVLTF. CDR3 DNA: TGTGCCAGCAGCCGACGGGCCACAGGGGGCAGTGGGGCCAACGTCCTGACTTTC. Full variable domain (rest looked up from reference TRBV11-2 and TRBJ2-6): EAGVAQSPRYKIIEKRQSVAFWCNPISGHATLYWYQQILGQGPKLLIQFQNNGVVDDSQLPKDRFSAERLKGVDSTLKIQPAKLEDSAVYLCASSRRATGGSGANVLTFGAGSRLTVL.

The rearrangement joins TRBV6-1 to TRBJ1-4; 12 bases are a match to TRBD1. Germline CDR1 MNHNS, CDR2 SASEGT. With 2 bases clipped from V and 0 bases from J, the junction kept 10 bases outside the gene matches. There are 20 residues in the CDR3. CDR3 protein: CASSERGQGALVATNEKLFF. CDR3 in DNA: TGTGCCAGCAGTGAACGGGGACAGGGGGCCTTAGTTGCAACTAATGAAAAACTGTTTTTT.

This chain joins TRBV19 and TRBJ1-1; D is possibly TRBD1 (5 bases). The V end lost 5 bases, the J end lost 1 base, and 8 bases lay between the germline ends. The germline V gene has CDR1 LNHDA and CDR2 SQIVND (reference sequence). This CDR3 spans 13 amino acids. CDR3 DNA: TGTGCCAGTAGTGGAGACAGGAACACTGAAGCTTTCTTT. Protein: CASSGDRNTEAFF.

The chain links TRBV5-3 to TRBJ2-7; TRBD1 aligns across 9 bases. TRBV5-3 belongs to the ORF category, with a function that is uncertain. The length of the CDR3 is 15 residues. Trimming cost V 4 bases and J 4 bases; bases outside gene matches: 9. CDR3 sequence (DNA): TGTGCCAGAAGCGGAACAGGGGGCGAACAGTACGAGCAGTACTTC. This sequence encodes CARSGTGGEQYEQYF.

This chain connects TRBV3-1 (or the pseudogene TRBV3-2) to TRBJ1-2; D remains unclear. V was shortened by 6 bases and J by 8 bases, with 13 bases between the two germline ends. Germline CDR1 reads LGHDT; CDR2 reads YNNKEL (reference sequence). The CDR3 totals 12 residues. The CDR3 here is CASRDPAGGYTF. CDR3 DNA: TGTGCCAGCAGAGACCCCGCGGGAGGCTACACCTTC.

The chain couples TRBV4-2 to TRBJ2-3; 9 bases line up with TRBD2. Germline loops: CDR1 LGHNA, CDR2 YNFKEQ. The CDR3 has 15 residues. With V trimmed by 4 bases and J by 1 base, 3 bases remained unmatched. CDR3 amino acids: CASSRERGGTDTQYF. The CDR3 DNA is TGTGCCAGCAGCCGTGAGCGGGGGGGCACAGATACGCAGTATTTT.

The V and J genes are TRBV7-2 and TRBJ2-1, with 10 bases lining up with TRBD2. The CDR3 runs 16 residues. Trimming removed 1 base from V and 5 bases from J; junction bases left unmatched: 5. Looked up from germline, CDR1 is SGHTA and CDR2 is FQGNSA. For the CDR3, the DNA is TGTGCCAGCAGCTTAGTCCTACTAGCGGGGAACAATGAGCAGTTCTTC. Translation gives CASSLVLLAGNNEQFF.

CDR3 coding DNA: TGTGCCAGCAGCTTGGCGGGGGTTTCCTATGGCTACACCTTC. Translating gives CASSLAGVSYGYTF. This sequence joins TRBV5-5 and TRBJ1-2; D possibly corresponds to TRBD1 (5 bases). Trimming removed 0 bases from V and 4 bases from J, with 10 bases in between. The CDR3 totals 14 residues. From germline, CDR1 is SGHKS and CDR2 YYEKEE (reference sequence).

This chain joins TRBV19 and TRBJ1-1; weak D call: TRBD1 (5 bases). The CDR3 runs 16 residues. Germline V gene sequence: CDR1 LNHDA, CDR2 SQIVND (reference sequence). V shed 3 bases and J shed 0 bases, with 14 bases lying between them. This CDR3 reads CASSIGTGVLNTEAFF. In nucleotides, the CDR3 is TGTGCCAGTAGTATTGGTACAGGCGTCCTGAACACTGAAGCTTTCTTT.

This clone occurred once. This rearrangement joins TRBV3-1 (or the pseudogene TRBV3-2) to TRBJ2-3; 8 bases are a match to TRBD2. This CDR3 has 15 residues. From germline, CDR1 is LGHDT and CDR2 YNNKEL (reference sequence). With 1 base clipped from V and 6 bases from J, the junction kept 6 bases outside the gene matches. CDR3 nucleotide sequence: TGTGCCAGCAGCCAAGTAACTAGCGGTGACGATACGCAGTATTTT. Translated: CASSQVTSGDDTQYF.

In this sample, this clone turned up a few times. The chain links TRBV24-1 to TRBJ1-2, with 7 bases that match TRBD1. The CDR3 sequence is 13 residues long. V was pared by 5 bases and J by 8 bases, with 7 bases of the junction left unmatched. The germline CDR1 and CDR2 sequences are KGHDR and SFDVKD. CDR3 DNA sequence: TGTGCCACCAGTGCTGGTACAGGGGTCGGCTACACCTTC. It is translated as CATSAGTGVGYTF.

This clone was observed a handful of times. This chain uses TRBV30 with TRBJ1-5; 11 bases agree with TRBD1. The junction had 4 bases not matched to a gene; V was cut back by 5 bases and J by 7 bases. CDR1 GTSNPN and CDR2 SVGIG come from the germline V gene (reference sequence). The CDR3 totals 13 residues. CDR3 coding DNA: TGTGCCTGGGCGGGACAGGGGGGACAGCCCCAGCATTTT. It specifies CAWAGQGGQPQHF.

The rearrangement uses TRBV24-1 and TRBJ2-4, with 10 bases identical to TRBD1. There are 15 residues in the CDR3. After removal of 4 bases from V and 6 bases from J, the junction contained 5 bases not matched to a gene. The V gene's germline CDR1 is KGHDR and CDR2 SFDVKD. In DNA, the CDR3 is TGTGCCACCAGTGAGGGGGGGACAGGGGTAAACATTCAGTACTTC. Encoded protein: CATSEGGTGVNIQYF.

The chain recombines TRBV7-2 with TRBJ2-3, with a weak D call TRBD2 (5 bases). CDR1 is SGHTA, CDR2 FQGNSA, per germline. V dropped 5 bases and J dropped 0 bases, with 12 bases sitting between them. The CDR3 has 15 residues. The CDR3 sequence: CASSLSGISTDTQYF. In DNA form, the CDR3 reads TGTGCCAGCAGCCTGTCCGGGATTAGCACAGATACGCAGTATTTT.

This clone was counted a few times. V gene TRBV7-3 combines with J gene TRBJ2-1, with D uncertain. Trimming removed 1 base from V and 5 bases from J, with 9 bases in between. Per germline, CDR1 SGHTA and CDR2 FQGTGA. This CDR3 spans 14 amino acids. The CDR3 coding sequence is TGTGCCAGCAGCTTAAGGCTGCAGAACAATGAGCAGTTCTTC. Its protein is CASSLRLQNNEQFF.

This rearrangement joins TRBV7-9 to TRBJ2-1; 12 bases agree with TRBD1. In germline, CDR1 is SEHNR, CDR2 FQNEAQ (reference sequence). The CDR3 loop spans 16 amino acids. Trimming took 0 bases from V and 6 from J; bases not matched to a gene: 3. The CDR3 is CASSLAGDRGPNEQFF. In DNA form, the CDR3 reads TGTGCCAGCAGCTTAGCCGGGGACAGGGGGCCCAATGAGCAGTTCTTC.

This chain joins TRBV4-3 and TRBJ2-7, with 7 bases fitting TRBD2. Germline lookup yields CDR1 LGHNA and CDR2 YSLEER. This CDR3 is 14 amino acids long. Trimming at V came to 0 bases and at J to 6 bases, leaving 5 bases not matched to a gene. CDR3 residues: CASSQEGGGIEQYF. For the CDR3, the DNA is TGCGCCAGCAGCCAAGAGGGGGGGGGAATCGAGCAGTACTTC.

V and J are TRBV4-1 and TRBJ1-4; maybe TRBD1 (5 bases). Deletions cut 3 bases from V and 7 bases from J, with 9 bases between. The CDR3 has 13 amino acids. Germline V gene lookup returns CDR1 MGHRA and CDR2 YSYEKL. In DNA, the CDR3 is TGCGCCAGCAGCCAGGGGCGCCTTGAAAAACTGTTTTTT. It yields the protein CASSQGRLEKLFF.

This chain joins TRBV30 and TRBJ2-2, with TRBD2 matching 8 bases. This CDR3 is built from 17 residues. Trimming cost V 0 bases and J 3 bases; bases outside gene matches: 9. Germline V gene lookup returns CDR1 GTSNPN and CDR2 SVGIG (reference sequence). CDR3 in amino acids: CAWSVGRVAGHTGELFF. The CDR3 DNA reads as TGTGCCTGGAGTGTCGGCAGGGTAGCGGGACACACCGGGGAGCTGTTTTTT. The full variable domain, in which reference TRBV30 and TRBJ2-2 provide the parts outside the CDR3, is SQTIHQWPATLVQPVGSPLSLECTVEGTSNPNLYWYRQAAGRGLQLLFYSVGIGQISSEVPQNLSASRPQDRQFILSSKKLLLSDSGFYLCAWSVGRVAGHTGELFFGEGSRLTVL.

The chain joins TRBV5-5 to TRBJ2-7; the D gene is possibly TRBD1 (6 bases). V was cut by 5 bases and J by 6 bases, with 12 bases left in between. CDR1 and CDR2 (germline): SGHKS, YYEKEE (reference sequence). The CDR3 loop spans 12 amino acids. The CDR3 region is CASRGMGAEQYF. CDR3 DNA sequence: TGTGCCAGCAGGGGTATGGGGGCCGAGCAGTACTTC.